This section outlines one TCR beta chain sequence together with its context. Its antigen remains unknown. This sample was included in a study of T cell repertoires in cytomegalovirus infection. TCRdb itself ran the reads through MiXCR, one entry per CDR3 protein. This sample yields 150,000 to 200,000 distinct CDR3 sequences, of which 13% to 15% are seen a single time; over 20% belongs to the top ten. Regarding the study as a whole: Of the TCR beta families, the public ones yielded a cumulative frequency that identified carriers of CMV plus the relevant HLA.

Material for sequencing was PBMCs. This clonotype was sampled from a human donor in good health (CMV status not recorded). Some clones in this sample may be carry-over from other donors' samples.

CDR3 bases: TGTGCCAGCAGCCAAGGCATCAATTCACCCCTCCACTTT. Translation gives CASSQGINSPLHF. This rearrangement joins TRBV14 to TRBJ1-6; D is ambiguous. Trimming removed 1 base at V and 7 bases at J, with 5 bases between. This CDR3 spans 13 amino acids. Germline lookup yields CDR1 SGHDN and CDR2 FVKESK.